This TCR beta chain stems from a study of CD8 T cells in Susac syndrome. Study-wide background: Patients with Susac syndrome were therapy-naive, treated with corticosteroids, or treated with intravenous immunoglobulin alone when blood was collected.

Random-hexamer reverse transcription was applied to about 0.5 to 1 ug RNA. TCRdb passed the immunoSEQ multiplex PCR reads through MiXCR, listing each CDR3 protein once. This repertoire shows under 200,000 distinct CDR3 sequences, roughly 95% found once; its top ten account for 0.098%. The V segment lost 3 bases and the J segment 3 bases; nucleotides outside the gene matches: 10. The CDR3 consists of 15 residues. Germline values: CDR1 DFQATT, CDR2 SNEGSKA (reference sequence). Negative isolation yielded CD4+ and CD8+ T cells, and FACS enriched TEMRA cells. This clonotype was obtained from a human donor with Susac syndrome. The material sequenced was CD4+ T cells from PBMCs. This rearrangement joins TRBV20-1 to TRBJ2-7; 8 bases are a match to TRBD2. CDR3 in amino acids: CSARTAGALLYEQYF. DNA of the CDR3: TGCAGTGCTAGGACAGCGGGGGCCCTCCTCTACGAGCAGTACTTC.